What follows is one TCR beta chain and its context. Its target is unknown. This sample stems from a study of cytomegalovirus exposure and HLA in healthy donors. Study observations and caveats: In a later analysis, TCR beta V- and J-gene trimming showed a link to a missense DCLRE1C variant. Most TCR sequences showed up rarely, but some public TCRs showed up in many donors.

Germline V lookup: CDR1 SGHAT, CDR2 FQNNGV. The V and J ends lost 7 bases and 3 bases respectively, with 13 bases between them. The CDR3 is 13 amino acids. 13 Jbeta primers and 60 Vbeta primers were used for the PCR. Measured with immunoSEQ multiplex PCR; TCRdb has only the in-frame clones, and not every one. The repertoire holds more than 65,000 clones, with 76% as singletons. Sequencing was performed on PBMCs. The V gene is TRBV11-2, the J gene TRBJ2-7, with a weak D call TRBD1 (6 bases). The sequence was obtained from a man in his forties in good health and CMV-seronegative. The CDR3 sequence is CASNLQGDYEQYF. CDR3 bases: TGTGCCAGCAATTTACAGGGTGACTACGAGCAGTACTTC.